These 14 T cell receptor beta chains were sequenced from one sample in a study of cytomegalovirus exposure and HLA in healthy donors. Primers included in the PCR were 60 Vbeta and 13 Jbeta primers. Here immunoSEQ multiplex PCR was the method, and the copy in TCRdb shows in-frame clones only, minus some. The sample records about 160,000 clones, roughly 83% being singletons. The specimen was PBMCs. These receptors all stem from a woman younger than 30 in good health and CMV-seronegative.

The rearrangement links TRBV11-2 to TRBJ1-4, with TRBD1 matching 8 bases. After removal of 3 bases from V and 8 bases from J, the junction contained 8 bases not matched to a gene. Germline V gives CDR1 SGHAT, CDR2 FQNNGV. The CDR3 spans 15 residues. CDR3 DNA sequence: TGTGCCAGCAGCTTGTACGGACAGGGAGGGGAAAAACTGTTTTTT. Translating it yields CASSLYGQGGEKLFF.

This chain joins TRBV11-2 and TRBJ1-2; D gene unclear. Between the trimmed V and J ends, which lost 5 bases and 5 bases, there was a span of 27 bases. Germline-derived CDR1 and CDR2 are SGHAT and FQNNGV. This CDR3 contains 18 residues. CDR3 in amino acids: CASSLRSTPDTPDYGYTF. Here the CDR3 DNA reads TGTGCCAGCAGCCTCAGATCGACCCCAGACACACCGGATTATGGCTACACCTTC.

The gene calls are TRBV18 and TRBJ1-4; no reliable D call. This CDR3 spans 15 amino acids. CDR1 is KGHSH, CDR2 LQKENI, per germline. V lost 2 bases and J lost 8, with 15 bases in between. DNA of the CDR3: TGTGCCAGCTCACCATTGGCGGGCGAAGGGGAAAAACTGTTTTTT. Translation: CASSPLAGEGEKLFF.

The V and J genes are TRBV4-1 and TRBJ1-2; tentative D call: TRBD1 (5 bases). From germline, CDR1 is MGHRA and CDR2 YSYEKL. The CDR3 loop spans 15 amino acids. Trimming stripped 0 bases from V and 3 bases from J, with 11 bases between. For the CDR3, the DNA is TGCGCCAGCAGCCAAGAAGCAGGGATCGACTATGGCTACACCTTC. Translation gives CASSQEAGIDYGYTF.

CDR3 bases: TGCGCCAGCAGCTTGGAGGGGGACACCGGGGAGCTGTTTTTT. It codes for CASSLEGDTGELFF. The chain employs TRBV5-1 and TRBJ2-2, with a weak D call TRBD1 (6 bases). The CDR3 totals 14 residues. Germline V gene data show CDR1 as SGHRS and CDR2 as YFSETQ. The ends were cut back, 0 bases at V and 3 bases at J, with 6 bases in the middle.

The rearrangement links TRBV7-8 to TRBJ2-5; 14 bases are shared with TRBD2. Germline V gives CDR1 SGHVS, CDR2 FQNEAQ. The V gene end was trimmed by 1 base and the J gene end by 5 bases; junction bases not matched to a gene: 15. This CDR3 has 20 residues. DNA for the CDR3: TGTGCCAGCAGCTTAGTGGGATTTAGACTAGCGGGGGGGCCTTCCGAGACCCAGTACTTC. Encoded protein: CASSLVGFRLAGGPSETQYF. Using reference TRBV7-8 and TRBJ2-5 for the parts outside the CDR3, the full variable domain is GAGVSQSPRYKVAKRGQDVALRCDPISGHVSLFWYQQALGQGPEFLTYFQNEAQLDKSGLPSDRFFAERPEGSVSTLKIQRTQQEDSAVYLCASSLVGFRLAGGPSETQYFGPGTRLLVL.

The chain combines TRBV7-9 with TRBJ1-4, with 8 bases fitting TRBD1. This CDR3 has 15 amino acids. Losses at the gene ends were 5 bases for V and 4 bases for J; bases not matched to a gene: 6. The germline gives CDR1 SEHNR, CDR2 FQNEAQ (reference sequence). CDR3 residues: CASSLQGAGNEKLFF. Written as DNA, the CDR3 is TGTGCCAGCAGCCTTCAGGGGGCGGGTAATGAAAAACTGTTTTTT.

This chain connects TRBV19 to TRBJ2-3; 7 nucleotides agree with TRBD1. The CDR3 contains 14 residues. Germline V gene data show CDR1 as LNHDA and CDR2 as SQIVND (reference sequence). J lost 2 bases, V lost 5 bases, and 4 bases had no gene match. The CDR3 sequence: CASSEGQLTDTQYF. The CDR3 bases are TGTGCCAGTAGTGAGGGACAGCTCACAGATACGCAGTATTTT.

This clone was recorded only once. The V gene is TRBV23-1, the J gene TRBJ2-5; no clear D. The J call may be faulty, since TRBJ2-7 better matches the DNA end. TRBV23-1 falls under the ORF class, with uncertain function. The CDR3 has 13 residues. The CDR3 nucleotides read TGCGCCAGCAGTCTCCCCGACTCGTACGAGCAGTACTTC. It codes for CASSLPDSYEQYF.

V gene TRBV4-1 combines with J gene TRBJ1-1, with 10 bases matching TRBD1. The CDR3 spans 15 residues. Germline V lookup: CDR1 MGHRA, CDR2 YSYEKL. J was trimmed by 4 bases and V by 7 bases; bases with no gene match: 9. This CDR3 reads CASTHGGTGATEAFF. The CDR3 DNA follows: TGCGCCAGCACCCATGGAGGGACAGGGGCCACTGAAGCTTTCTTT.

This clone was observed once. V usage is TRBV5-1 and J usage is TRBJ1-3, with D uncertain. The CDR3 spans 14 residues. The germline gives CDR1 SGHRS, CDR2 YFSETQ. With 2 bases removed from V and 3 bases from J, the gap between germline ends came to 9 bases. The CDR3 region is CASSLAGNGNTIYF. The CDR3 DNA is TGCGCCAGCAGCTTAGCCGGTAATGGAAACACCATATATTTT.

In this sample, this clone turned up once. This rearrangement joins TRBV5-5 to TRBJ2-7; 7 nucleotides agree with TRBD1. V lost 4 bases to trimming and J lost 5 bases; unmatched junction nucleotides: 9. The V gene's germline CDR1 is SGHKS and CDR2 YYEKEE (reference sequence). The CDR3 extends over 14 amino acids. The CDR3 DNA follows: TGTGCCAGCAGCCAAACTACAGGGGACCACGAGCAGTACTTC. This codes for CASSQTTGDHEQYF.

The V and J genes are TRBV11-2 and TRBJ1-1; no definite D call. This CDR3 is built from 14 residues. The ends were cut back, 7 bases at V and 0 bases at J, with 12 bases in the middle. CDR1 is SGHAT and CDR2 is FQNNGV in the germline V gene. CDR3 in amino acids: CASTLTGMNTEAFF. CDR3 bases: TGTGCCAGCACCCTAACGGGTATGAACACTGAAGCTTTCTTT.

The V gene is TRBV2, the J gene TRBJ2-2, with a possible D match to TRBD1 (5 bases). Per germline, CDR1 SNHLY and CDR2 FYNNEI. The CDR3 length is 15 residues. Deletions cut 7 bases from V and 4 bases from J, with 16 bases between. The CDR3 protein is CASTVWQGSTGELFF. The CDR3 DNA is TGTGCCAGCACCGTCTGGCAGGGTTCCACCGGGGAGCTGTTTTTT.